This TCR beta chain was identified during a study of T cell repertoires and HLA-DP antigens. Study-level background: Transduced HeLa cells presented HLA-DP to CD4+ T cells. Two male donors and one female donor spanned ages 18-to-29 through 60-to-69. Findings and caveats of the study: Total CD4+ responders were stimulated by HeLa antigen-presenting cells.

In germline, CDR1 is SGHDN, CDR2 FVKESK. V was cut by 3 bases and J by 2 bases, with 17 bases left in between. The CDR3 loop spans 17 amino acids. Each pre-culture CD4+ sample aimed for 200,000 T cell genomes at deep resolution. Sequencing used immunoSEQ multiplex PCR; TCRdb keeps in-frame clones, though not all of them. The sample consists of 90,000 to 130,000 clones, 80% to 95% of them appearing once. As regards this clone: The antigen is not known.

The J gene is TRBJ1-5, the V gene TRBV14; no definite D call. Input material: CD4+ T cells from PBMCs. The TCR comes from a woman under 30 in good health and CMV-seronegative. CDR3 amino acids: CASSQKRRVGGNQPQHF. Written as DNA, the CDR3 is TGTGCCAGCAGCCAGAAACGGAGGGTAGGAGGCAATCAGCCCCAGCATTTT.